The entry below describes one TCR beta chain. This CDR3 is 12 amino acids long. V dropped 4 bases and J dropped 5 bases, with 11 bases sitting between them. Germline V gene sequence: CDR1 SQVTM, CDR2 ANQGSEA. The sample belongs to a study of blood T cell repertoires in COVID-19. About the research overall: Samples came from the United States, Italy and Spain, spanning acute and convalescent COVID-19. Sources were T cells, B-cell-depleted T cells, or PBMCs; the material itself was cDNA or gDNA.

In the original workflow: Amplifying reference gene primers gave estimates of nucleated cell counts. Using immunoSEQ multiplex PCR, the repertoire was profiled, and TCRdb retains in-frame clones only, with some absent. The D gene and trimming were derived from the DNA, and the V and J assignments and clone size from that table. The sample has 90,000 to 130,000 clones, less than 85% seen once. Sequences were obtained from peripheral blood. The rearrangement joins TRBV29-1 to TRBJ1-1; D is ambiguous. The TCR sequence derives from a woman between 40 and 55 years old with acute or convalescent COVID-19. CDR3 region: CSVGLPETEAFF. CDR3 DNA sequence: TGCAGCGTTGGTTTGCCGGAGACTGAAGCTTTCTTT. Together with reference TRBV29-1 and TRBJ1-1, the CDR3 gives the full variable domain: SAVISQKPSRDICQRGTSLTIQCQVDSQVTMMFWYRQQPGQSLTLIATANQGSEATYESGFVIDKFPISRPNLTFSTLTVSNMSPEDSSIYLCSVGLPETEAFFGQGTRLTVV.